One sample yielded the 20 T cell receptor beta chains listed below, sequenced in a study of cytomegalovirus exposure and HLA in healthy donors. Sequencing used immunoSEQ multiplex PCR; TCRdb keeps in-frame clones, though not all of them. The sample carries a few hundred thousand clones, 80% to 90% recorded once. Input material: PBMCs. The receptors were sampled from a woman under 30 in good health and CMV-seronegative.

This chain joins TRBV6-5 and TRBJ2-7; 7 nucleotides agree with TRBD1. There are 14 residues in the CDR3. The V gene's germline CDR1 is MNHEY and CDR2 SVGAGI. Trimming cost V 5 bases and J 3 bases; bases outside gene matches: 7. CDR3 DNA: TGTGCCAGCAGTCAAAGGACAGGTTACTACGAGCAGTACTTC. It yields the protein CASSQRTGYYEQYF.

This rearrangement joins TRBV5-1 to TRBJ1-2; TRBD1 matches at 9 bases. Per the germline V gene, CDR1 is SGHRS and CDR2 is YFSETQ. With V trimmed by 1 base and J by 3 bases, 10 bases remained unmatched. The CDR3 consists of 17 residues. The chain's CDR3 is CASSLLSGQGGYYGYTF. CDR3 coding DNA: TGCGCCAGCAGCTTGTTATCGGGACAGGGTGGCTACTATGGCTACACCTTC.

The J gene is TRBJ1-1, the V gene TRBV11-3; D possibly corresponds to TRBD1 (5 bases). V was cut by 7 bases and J by 1 base, with 16 bases left in between. Germline CDR1 SGHNT, CDR2 YENEEA. The length of the CDR3 is 15 residues. The CDR3 bases are TGTGCCAGCACCGTTTATTGGGGGGGGAACACTGAAGCTTTCTTT. This codes for CASTVYWGGNTEAFF.

The J gene is TRBJ2-7, the V gene TRBV4-2, with D hard to call. This CDR3 contains 15 residues. Germline V gene lookup returns CDR1 LGHNA and CDR2 YNFKEQ. V was trimmed by 1 base and J by 3 bases, leaving 13 bases between them. The CDR3 nucleotides read TGTGCCAGCAGCCAAGGTTCCGAGACAATCTACGAGCAGTACTTC. Protein: CASSQGSETIYEQYF.

The chain links TRBV28 to TRBJ2-7, with TRBD1 matching 10 bases. The ends lost 5 bases at V and 0 bases at J; junction bases unmatched: 7. This CDR3 is 16 amino acids long. CDR1 is MDHEN and CDR2 is SYDVKM in the germline V gene. This chain's CDR3 is CASSKTRTGGSYEQYF. The CDR3 nucleotides are TGTGCCAGCAGTAAAACAAGGACAGGGGGCTCCTACGAGCAGTACTTC.

V is TRBV15 and J is TRBJ1-5; no clear D. Looked up from germline, CDR1 is LNHNV and CDR2 is YYDKDF (reference sequence). The ends were cut back, 5 bases at V and 0 bases at J, with 14 bases in the middle. The CDR3 covers 16 residues. The CDR3 nucleotides are TGTGCCACCAGCGCCCGAGGACGGGATAGCAATCAGCCCCAGCATTTT. It specifies CATSARGRDSNQPQHF.

The chain joins TRBV7-2 to TRBJ1-5; 9 bases align to TRBD1. Germline CDR1 reads SGHTA; CDR2 reads FQGNSA. V gave up 2 bases and J gave up 3 bases; unmatched junction bases: 5. The CDR3 spans 16 residues. The CDR3 reads CASSLLGQGYNQPQHF. Written as DNA, the CDR3 is TGTGCCAGCAGCTTATTGGGACAGGGATACAATCAGCCCCAGCATTTT.

The V and J genes are TRBV2 and TRBJ1-1, with 8 bases lining up with TRBD1. The CDR3 spans 18 residues. J was trimmed by 0 bases and V by 10 bases; bases with no gene match: 19. CDR1 and CDR2 from the germline V gene are SNHLY and FYNNEI. This CDR3 reads CAILRGTIKQGVNTEAFF. CDR3 coding DNA: TGTGCCATCCTAAGAGGGACTATAAAACAGGGGGTGAACACTGAAGCTTTCTTT.

This rearrangement joins TRBV28 to TRBJ1-6; TRBD1 matches 9 bases. The V segment lost 5 bases and the J segment 5 bases; nucleotides outside the gene matches: 4. The CDR3 covers 15 residues. Germline V gives CDR1 MDHEN, CDR2 SYDVKM. The CDR3 DNA reads as TGTGCCAGCAGTCTGACAGGGGGTCATAATTCACCCCTCCACTTT. Translation: CASSLTGGHNSPLHF.

The CDR3 spells CASSRQDLNYGYTF. The DNA of the CDR3 is TGTGCCAGCTCACGACAGGACCTTAACTATGGCTACACCTTC. The chain couples TRBV18 to TRBJ1-2, with a tentative D call TRBD1 (6 bases). Germline V gene lookup returns CDR1 KGHSH and CDR2 LQKENI. This CDR3 has 14 residues. Trimming pared 4 bases from V and 1 base from J, leaving 10 bases between.

The chain uses TRBV7-2 and TRBJ2-7, with 10 bases that match TRBD2. This CDR3 comprises 14 residues. Germline trimming cut 5 bases from V and 5 bases from J; bases unmatched to any gene: 6. The V gene's germline CDR1 is SGHTA and CDR2 FQGNSA. The CDR3 protein is CASSRGTSVNEQYF. DNA of the CDR3: TGTGCCAGCAGCCGCGGGACTAGCGTTAACGAGCAGTACTTC. The whole variable domain, remainder taken from reference TRBV7-2 and TRBJ2-7, is GAGVSQSPSNKVTEKGKDVELRCDPISGHTALYWYRQSLGQGLEFLIYFQGNSAPDKSGLPSDRFSAERTGGSVSTLTIQRTQQEDSAVYLCASSRGTSVNEQYFGPGTRLTVT.

The chain joins TRBV5-5 to TRBJ2-7; 7 bases align to TRBD1. V trimming: 1 base; J trimming: 3 bases; junction bases outside the gene matches: 16. The CDR3 totals 18 residues. In germline, CDR1 is SGHKS, CDR2 YYEKEE (reference sequence). In DNA, the CDR3 is TGTGCCAGCAGCTTGACTGCCCTATACAGGGGTCCGGGCTACGAGCAGTACTTC. It translates to CASSLTALYRGPGYEQYF.

V gene TRBV25-1 combines with J gene TRBJ2-7; 7 nucleotides line up with TRBD2. J lost 0 bases, V lost 2 bases, and 1 base had no gene match. The CDR3 has 14 amino acids. Germline-derived CDR1 and CDR2 are MGHDK and SYGVNS. The CDR3 DNA reads TGTGCCAGCAGTGAAGGGAGGGGCTCCTACGAGCAGTACTTC. It translates to CASSEGRGSYEQYF.

V usage is TRBV28 and J usage is TRBJ1-5; perhaps TRBD1 as D (6 bases). Germline V gene lookup returns CDR1 MDHEN and CDR2 SYDVKM. The V and J ends lost 5 bases and 9 bases respectively, with 20 bases between them. This CDR3 is 15 amino acids long. CDR3 coding DNA: TGTGCCAGCAGTACTCTGGGACAAGCCATGGGGCCCCAGCATTTT. Translating gives CASSTLGQAMGPQHF.

A note on this clone: The identical CDR3 is also encoded by other nucleotide sequences in the sample. The V call is TRBV29-1, the J call TRBJ2-7, with D tentatively TRBD2 (6 bases). V dropped 7 bases and J dropped 2 bases, with 12 bases sitting between them. This CDR3 is 12 amino acids long. Germline assignment: CDR1 SQVTM and CDR2 ANQGSEA. This CDR3 reads CSGGDGPYEQYF. CDR3 nucleotides: TGCAGCGGCGGGGACGGCCCCTACGAGCAGTACTTC.

J is TRBJ1-6 and V is TRBV18, with D possibly being TRBD1 (5 bases). This CDR3 is 14 amino acids long. V was trimmed by 3 bases and J by 6 bases, leaving 9 bases between them. CDR1 is KGHSH and CDR2 is LQKENI in the germline V gene. Here the CDR3 DNA reads TGTGCCAGCTCACCCCGGGACTCTAATTCACCCCTCCACTTT. Translated, it gives CASSPRDSNSPLHF.

This clone appeared many times. The chain has TRBV7-9 and TRBJ1-6; TRBD1 might be the D (5 bases). The CDR3 sequence is 13 residues long. Trimming left V 11 bases short and J 9 bases short, with 17 bases between. Germline V gene lookup returns CDR1 SEHNR and CDR2 FQNEAQ (reference sequence). The CDR3 bases are TGTGCCTCGGCGGGGACTATGAGTTCACCCCTCCACTTT. This sequence encodes CASAGTMSSPLHF.

The genes are TRBV5-8 and TRBJ2-1; tentatively, D is TRBD2 (6 bases). The V gene's germline CDR1 is SGHTS and CDR2 YDEGEE. Trimming pared 2 bases from V and 6 bases from J, leaving 12 bases between. The CDR3 runs 14 residues. In DNA form, the CDR3 reads TGTGCCAGCAGCTTCGGGACTGCTTTCAATGAGCAGTTCTTC. The encoded protein is CASSFGTAFNEQFF.

The CDR3 sequence is CASSGGTGNTIYF. The CDR3 DNA reads TGTGCCAGCAGCGGCGGGACAGGGAACACCATATATTTT. V is TRBV7-6 and J is TRBJ1-3; 9 positions agree with TRBD1. CDR1 is SGHVS, CDR2 FNYEAQ, per germline. The CDR3 spans 13 residues. V was pared by 5 bases and J by 7 bases, with 3 bases of the junction left unmatched.

V and J are TRBV7-6 and TRBJ2-6; D is undetermined. Trimming shortened V by 5 bases and J by 4 bases, and 9 bases separated the two germline ends. The CDR3 loop spans 14 amino acids. Germline V gene sequence: CDR1 SGHVS, CDR2 FNYEAQ. The CDR3 reads CASSSKLGANVLTF. The CDR3 DNA follows: TGTGCCAGCAGCAGCAAGTTAGGGGCCAACGTCCTGACTTTC.